These T cell receptor beta chains were read from a single sample in a study of patients and donors after allogeneic stem cell transplantation. TCRdb reprocessed the RT-PCR reads via MiXCR and lists one record per CDR3 protein. The table records about 230,000 distinct CDR3 sequences, roughly 15% of them present only once. The sequenced material came from blood, either unsorted or a sorted T cell fraction (not recorded which). These receptors all stem from a human donor who was either an allogeneic HSCT recipient or a stem cell or donor lymphocyte infusion donor (not recorded which). It is not recorded whose cells these are; they may come from a transplant donor. The CDR3 runs from the conserved cysteine through the conserved F or W. The D gene is left open where the match is weak. Expanded clones are given a class, and other clones once, few, many or no size at all.

d_call clone_size j_call v_call cdr3_nt cdr3_aa
NA NA TRBJ2-4 TRBV30 TGTGCCTGGAGCGGTACTAGGATGGCCAAAAACATTCAGTACTTC CAWSGTRMAKNIQYF
TRBD1 NA TRBJ1-5 TRBV19 TGTGCCAGTAGTTGGTCCAGGGGGGATCAGCCCCAGCATTTT CASSWSRGDQPQHF
NA NA TRBJ1-1 TRBV10-3 TGTGCCATCAGTGAGGTGTCCCAGAGCACTGAAGCTTTCTTT CAISEVSQSTEAFF
TRBD2 NA TRBJ2-3 TRBV7-8 TGTGCCAGCAGCTTGGGGCCTTCCTGGAAGCGGGGGGCAAATACGCAGTATTTT CASSLGPSWKRGANTQYF
TRBD2 NA TRBJ2-4 TRBV10-3 TGTGCCATCAGTGATGCCGGGACTAGCGGCGCTAAAAACATTCAGTACTTC CAISDAGTSGAKNIQYF
TRBD2 many TRBJ2-2 TRBV29-1 TGCAGCGTTGAGCTTAGCGGGAGGGCCGGCGGGGAGCTGTTTTTT CSVELSGRAGGELFF
TRBD1 many TRBJ1-2 TRBV20-1 TGCAGTGCTAGAGAGCCAGGGGGCTCGGTCTCGCCCTTC CSAREPGGSVSPF
NA NA TRBJ2-5 TRBV9 TGTGCCAGCAGCGTAGGGCTAGAGGCCCAAGAGACCCAGTACTTC CASSVGLEAQETQYF
TRBD2 few TRBJ2-3 TRBV4-3 TGCGCCAGCAGCCCCGGGAGGGCGGGGGGGATCACAGATACGCAGTATTTT CASSPGRAGGITDTQYF
TRBD2 NA TRBJ2-2 TRBV6-1 TGTGCCAGCAGTGGAGCTAGCGGGAGGTCCGGGGAGCTGTTTTTT CASSGASGRSGELFF
NA few TRBJ2-5 TRBV5-1 TGCGCCAGCAGCATCAGGGAAGAGACCCAGTACTTC CASSIREETQYF
TRBD1 NA TRBJ2-2 TRBV19 TGTGCCAGTAGTATTATAGGGACAGGGACGAACACCGGGGAGCTGTTTTTT CASSIIGTGTNTGELFF
TRBD1 few TRBJ1-2 TRBV7-9 TGTGCCAGCAGCTTATATATAGGGGGCTCTAACTATGGCTACACCTTC CASSLYIGGSNYGYTF
NA NA TRBJ2-2 TRBV4-1 TGCGCCAGCAGCCAGTCGGGGAGAGAGGGAACCGGGGAGCTGTTTTTT CASSQSGREGTGELFF
TRBD1 NA TRBJ1-2 TRBV28 TGTGCCAGCAGCCCACCTCATGGACAGGGAAGCTATGGCTACACCTTC CASSPPHGQGSYGYTF
TRBD2 few TRBJ2-2 TRBV5-1 TGCGCCAGCAGCTATTCCGGGGGGGACACCGGGGAGCTGTTTTTT CASSYSGGDTGELFF